This T cell receptor beta chain is drawn from a study of identical twins. Using its own MiXCR run on the 5' RACE reads, TCRdb lists one record per CDR3 protein. The repertoire holds about 160,000 distinct CDR3 sequences, with around 3.5% as singletons. This clonotype was detected ten times or more. Trimming left V 5 bases short and J 7 bases short, with 20 bases between. CDR3 size: 15 residues. Germline loops: CDR1 SEHNR, CDR2 FQNEAQ (reference sequence). Sequencing was performed on memory T cells sorted from blood. V usage is TRBV7-9 and J usage is TRBJ2-5, with D perhaps TRBD2 (6 bases). The TCR sequence derives from a man aged 18-30 years in good health. The CDR3 DNA sequence: TGTGCCAGCAGCCCAAGCGGGCCAGCAAGGGGGACCCAGTACTTC. It encodes CASSPSGPARGTQYF.